Included here is one T cell receptor beta chain sequence, with context. Clones were read by immunoSEQ multiplex PCR, and TCRdb kept only the in-frame ones, dropping some. Found here are 90,000 to 150,000 clones, about 86% of them singletons; the top ten hold approximately 8%. The source of the sample is a study of blood T cell repertoires in COVID-19. Across the study: Collection of acute and convalescent COVID-19 samples took place in the United States, Italy and Spain. PBMCs, B-cell-depleted T cells, or T cells provided the cDNA or gDNA that made up the material.

Germline V gives CDR1 SQVTM, CDR2 ANQGSEA. The CDR3 totals 11 residues. V lost 5 bases, J lost 4 bases, and 6 bases lay in between. The chain has TRBV29-1 and TRBJ2-1; perhaps TRBD2 as D (5 bases). The sequence was obtained from a man aged 65-85 years who had recovered from COVID-19. Specimen: peripheral blood. CDR3 loop: CSVWRYNEQFF. The CDR3 DNA is TGCAGCGTTTGGAGGTACAATGAGCAGTTCTTC.